Sequencing of this T cell receptor (beta chain) was carried out in a study of cytomegalovirus exposure and HLA in healthy donors. Study-wide background: Earlier, 95 million to 140 million unique TCR beta sequences were recovered from about 170 million T cells by an analysis.

Germline-derived CDR1 and CDR2 are MNHEY and SMNVEV (reference sequence). This CDR3 comprises 14 residues. J gave up 8 bases and V 3 bases, and 7 bases lay outside the gene matches. In the PCR, 60 Vbeta and 13 Jbeta primers were used. TCRdb's copy holds only in-frame clones and misses some; the assay was immunoSEQ multiplex PCR. The repertoire includes about 110,000 clones, 75% of them detected once, and 2.5% sits in the top ten. The study's findings and limits: Earlier analysis yielded a pattern in which most TCR beta V segments were productive about 90% or about 30% of the time. Some TCR beta chains (164 of them) were listed as cytomegalovirus-associated.

On this clone: Its specificity is unknown.

Source material: PBMCs. The clonotype was recovered from a man aged 40-50 years in good health and CMV-seronegative. The V gene is TRBV27, the J gene TRBJ1-2; 9 bases agree with TRBD1. The CDR3 nucleotides are TGTGCCAGCAGTTTCTGGACAGGGGAGGACGGCTACACCTTC. Amino acids: CASSFWTGEDGYTF.